Each of the 22 T cell receptor beta chains below was sequenced from the same sample in a study of T cells after somatic rescue of genetic block. Profiled with immunoSEQ multiplex PCR; TCRdb holds only in-frame clones, not every one. The data show roughly 67,000 clones, under 95% seen once. Sequencing was done on a sample of peripheral blood mononuclear cells (PBMCs). The receptors originated from a man aged 40-55 years.

The rearrangement links TRBV5-1 to TRBJ2-1; 10 bases are shared with TRBD1. The CDR3 is made up of 15 amino acids. Germline CDR1 and CDR2: SGHRS and YFSETQ. Germline trimming cut 4 bases from V and 2 bases from J; bases unmatched to any gene: 3. For the CDR3, the DNA is TGCGCCAGCAGCCCGGGACAGGGGACCTACAATGAGCAGTTCTTC. This codes for CASSPGQGTYNEQFF.

The chain carries TRBV27 and TRBJ1-2, with a possible D match to TRBD1 (5 bases). The ends were cut back, 0 bases at V and 4 bases at J, with 15 bases in the middle. The CDR3 has 16 amino acids. Germline assignment: CDR1 MNHEY and CDR2 SMNVEV (reference sequence). In nucleotides, the CDR3 is TGTGCCAGCAGTTTATCGCACGGGGCCCCACTCTATGGCTACACCTTC. It yields the protein CASSLSHGAPLYGYTF.

The chain couples TRBV28 to TRBJ2-5; the D is unclear. The CDR3 covers 13 residues. Germline V lookup: CDR1 MDHEN, CDR2 SYDVKM. The V end was cut by 8 bases, the J end by 5 bases, with 15 bases between. The CDR3 protein is CASRPRQEETQYF. The CDR3 DNA reads as TGTGCCAGCCGCCCGAGGCAGGAGGAGACCCAGTACTTC.

The V and J genes are TRBV7-9 and TRBJ2-7; D ambiguous. V gave up 6 bases and J gave up 2 bases, with 14 bases separating them. The CDR3 runs to 14 residues. Germline V lookup: CDR1 SEHNR, CDR2 FQNEAQ (reference sequence). The CDR3 loop is CASRTSGQTYEQYF. The CDR3 DNA sequence: TGTGCCAGCAGAACCTCTGGGCAAACCTACGAGCAGTACTTC.

The chain carries TRBV5-1 and TRBJ2-1; 9 bases are a match to TRBD2. From germline, CDR1 is SGHRS and CDR2 YFSETQ. The length of the CDR3 is 14 residues. V dropped 3 bases and J dropped 7; count of bases not matched to a gene: 5. The CDR3 reads CASSSPGLANEQFF. DNA of the CDR3: TGCGCCAGCAGCTCGCCGGGACTAGCTAATGAGCAGTTCTTC.

The rearrangement joins TRBV19 to TRBJ2-7, with TRBD1 matching over 11 bases. The ends lost 6 bases at V and 3 bases at J; junction bases unmatched: 7. The CDR3 consists of 15 residues. CDR1 LNHDA and CDR2 SQIVND come from the germline V gene (reference sequence). For the CDR3, the DNA is TGTGCCAGTAGGAGGACAGGGGGCCAAAACTACGAGCAGTACTTC. This sequence encodes CASRRTGGQNYEQYF.

This clone was observed a single time. The CDR3 nucleotides are TGTGCCAGCAGCTCCCCGGGACAGGGGTCCGAGCAGTACTTC. It codes for CASSSPGQGSEQYF. The chain links TRBV5-4 to TRBJ2-7; 10 nucleotides line up with TRBD1. CDR3 length: 14 amino acids. V lost 3 bases to trimming and J lost 6 bases; unmatched junction nucleotides: 6. Germline V gene lookup returns CDR1 SGHNT and CDR2 YYREEE (reference sequence). The variable domain in full, completed from reference TRBV5-4 and TRBJ2-7, reads ETGVTQSPTHLIKTRGQQVTLRCSSQSGHNTVSWYQQALGQGPQFIFQYYREEENGRGNFPPRFSGLQFPNYSSELNVNALELDDSALYLCASSSPGQGSEQYFGPGTRLTVT.

This chain connects TRBV13 to TRBJ1-3; D gene uncertain. The CDR3 spans 13 residues. The V end was cut by 5 bases, the J end by 0 bases, with 5 bases between. Germline CDR1 is PRHDT and CDR2 is FYEKMQ (reference sequence). CDR3: CASSPRSGNTIYF. The CDR3 DNA is TGTGCCAGCAGCCCCCGCTCTGGAAACACCATATATTTT.

The CDR3, as DNA: TGTGCCAGCAGTTTAGGGACGATAGGGACCCAGTACTTC. This sequence encodes CASSLGTIGTQYF. The rearrangement uses TRBV27 and TRBJ2-5, with D perhaps TRBD1 or TRBD2 (5 bases each). The CDR3 spans 13 residues. The V gene's germline CDR1 is MNHEY and CDR2 SMNVEV (reference sequence). Trimming pared 2 bases from V and 7 bases from J, leaving 11 bases between.

This rearrangement joins TRBV5-4 to TRBJ2-7; maybe TRBD1 (6 bases). The germline CDR1 and CDR2 sequences are SGHNT and YYREEE (reference sequence). This CDR3 region has 14 residues. Deletions cut 4 bases from V and 1 base from J, with 12 bases between. CDR3 nucleotides: TGTGCCAGCAGCCTCCGGGACAAATCCTACGAGCAGTACTTC. Translating gives CASSLRDKSYEQYF.

The rearrangement joins TRBV5-4 to TRBJ2-5, with 9 bases aligning to TRBD2. V lost 2 bases to trimming and J lost 5 bases; unmatched junction nucleotides: 4. Germline-derived CDR1 and CDR2 are SGHNT and YYREEE (reference sequence). This CDR3 is built from 14 residues. The DNA for the CDR3 is TGTGCCAGCAGCTTTGGGACTAGCTCCGAGACCCAGTACTTC. Translation: CASSFGTSSETQYF.

This chain connects TRBV7-2 to TRBJ2-3; TRBD2 matches 9 bases. V was pared by 2 bases and J by 9 bases, with 9 bases of the junction left unmatched. CDR3 size: 15 residues. Germline CDR1 reads SGHTA; CDR2 reads FQGNSA. CDR3: CASSLQRGARETQYF. For the CDR3, the DNA is TGTGCCAGCAGCTTACAGCGGGGGGCGCGGGAGACGCAGTATTTT.

This sequence joins TRBV6-5 and TRBJ1-1; D gene uncertain. The germline gives CDR1 MNHEY, CDR2 SVGAGI. The CDR3 runs to 12 residues. V was shortened by 0 bases and J by 8 bases, with 7 bases between the two germline ends. The CDR3 here is CASSYSGREAFF. Here the CDR3 DNA reads TGTGCCAGCAGTTACTCGGGAAGGGAAGCTTTCTTT.

The V call is TRBV4-3, the J call TRBJ1-3, with D unresolved. From germline, CDR1 is LGHNA and CDR2 YSLEER. The CDR3 has 15 amino acids. Deletions cut 1 base from V and 1 base from J, with 8 bases between. CDR3 amino acids: CASSQVAVSGNTIYF. CDR3 DNA sequence: TGCGCCAGCAGCCAAGTCGCGGTGTCTGGAAACACCATATATTTT.

V and J are TRBV6-6 and TRBJ2-5; TRBD2 matches 11 bases. The germline gives CDR1 MNHNY, CDR2 SVGAGI (reference sequence). V lost 2 bases, J lost 5 bases, and 1 base stayed unmatched. This CDR3 has 14 amino acids. The CDR3 DNA sequence: TGTGCCAGCAGTTACGTAGCGGGAGGGGAGACCCAGTACTTC. It codes for CASSYVAGGETQYF.

This chain connects TRBV7-9 to TRBJ1-1; TRBD1 might be the D (5 bases). Germline CDR1 and CDR2: SEHNR and FQNEAQ (reference sequence). With 5 bases removed from V and 4 bases from J, the gap between germline ends came to 17 bases. The length of the CDR3 is 15 residues. The CDR3 loop reads CASSPKGAGGTEAFF. The CDR3 DNA sequence: TGTGCCAGCAGCCCGAAAGGCGCGGGGGGCACTGAAGCTTTCTTT.

The rearrangement joins TRBV7-8 to TRBJ1-5; 10 bases are shared with TRBD1. Germline V gene data show CDR1 as SGHVS and CDR2 as FQNEAQ. This CDR3 is built from 15 residues. Germline trimming cut 4 bases from V and 6 bases from J; bases unmatched to any gene: 6. Written as DNA, the CDR3 is TGTGCCAGCAGCTCGGGGGACAGGGGAGGTCAGCCCCAGCATTTT. It codes for CASSSGDRGGQPQHF.

CDR3 coding DNA: TGTGCCAGCAGCCAAGATCGCTGGGCAGGGCAGTTCTTC. Its protein product is CASSQDRWAGQFF. The gene calls are TRBV14 and TRBJ2-1; no clear D gene. Germline CDR1 SGHDN, CDR2 FVKESK. Trimming left V 0 bases short and J 12 bases short, with 12 bases between. The CDR3 totals 13 residues.

J is TRBJ1-2 and V is TRBV14; a weak D match, TRBD1 (6 bases). The CDR3 runs to 14 residues. Trimming removed 6 bases from V and 0 bases from J, with 11 bases in between. The V gene's germline CDR1 is SGHDN and CDR2 FVKESK. The CDR3 region is CASSRGRSNYGYTF. The CDR3 nucleotides are TGTGCCAGCAGTAGGGGGAGATCTAACTATGGCTACACCTTC.

The rearrangement links TRBV7-9 to TRBJ2-4, with D hard to call. CDR1 is SEHNR, CDR2 FQNEAQ, per germline (reference sequence). The CDR3 spans 15 residues. Trimming took 5 bases from V and 3 from J, leaving 14 bases between them. The CDR3: CASSPTYSHKNIQYF. As DNA, the CDR3 is TGTGCCAGCAGCCCTACCTACTCACACAAAAACATTCAGTACTTC. Variable domain in full (rest from reference TRBV7-9 and TRBJ2-4): DTGVSQNPRHKITKRGQNVTFRCDPISEHNRLYWYRQTLGQGPEFLTYFQNEAQLEKSRLLSDRFSAERPKGSFSTLEIQRTEQGDSAMYLCASSPTYSHKNIQYFGAGTRLSVL.

The chain employs TRBV29-1 and TRBJ2-7, with TRBD2 identical over 8 bases. The CDR3 has 14 residues. Per germline, CDR1 SQVTM and CDR2 ANQGSEA. Trimming at V came to 1 base and at J to 5 bases, leaving 7 bases not matched to a gene. CDR3 sequence reads: CSVEGVGTSHEQYF. The CDR3 DNA follows: TGCAGCGTTGAAGGAGTGGGGACTAGTCACGAGCAGTACTTC.

V gene TRBV27 combines with J gene TRBJ2-1; D possibly corresponds to TRBD2 (7 bases). The V gene's germline CDR1 is MNHEY and CDR2 SMNVEV (reference sequence). The CDR3 contains 16 residues. V shed 2 bases and J shed 1 base, with 12 bases lying between them. In DNA form, the CDR3 reads TGTGCCAGCAGTTTAGGTGGGGGGGCTTCCTACAATGAGCAGTTCTTC. Residues: CASSLGGGASYNEQFF.